A selection of T cell receptor beta chains follows, all from one sample in a study of CD8 T cells in Susac syndrome. Via MiXCR, TCRdb re-called the immunoSEQ multiplex PCR reads, giving one row per CDR3 protein. The table lists fewer than 350,000 distinct CDR3 sequences, roughly 85% of them singletons. Material: CD8+ T cells from PBMCs. All receptors come from a human donor with multiple sclerosis. Each CDR3 is given with its conserved first and last residue. D genes are given only for firm matches. The size field is filled for only some rows; it gives once, few, many or a size class.

D: .
size: .
J: TRBJ2-1
V: TRBV6-5
CDR3: CASTAGSSSYNEQFF
DNA: TGTGCCAGCACCGCAGGGTCCAGCTCCTACAATGAGCAGTTCTTC

D: .
size: .
J: TRBJ2-2
V: TRBV9
CDR3: CASSVAQGGELFF
DNA: TGTGCCAGCAGCGTAGCTCAGGGCGGGGAGCTGTTTTTT

D: .
size: .
J: TRBJ2-7
V: TRBV6-6
CDR3: CASSAVNPYEQYF
DNA: TGTGCCAGCAGTGCGGTTAACCCCTACGAGCAGTACTTC

D: .
size: .
J: TRBJ1-2
V: TRBV28
CDR3: CASSFDRDGGGYGYTF
DNA: TGTGCCAGCAGTTTCGACCGGGACGGAGGAGGTTATGGCTACACCTTC

D: TRBD2
size: .
J: TRBJ2-7
V: TRBV11-3
CDR3: CASSFSSGASYEQYF
DNA: TGTGCCAGCAGCTTTTCTAGCGGGGCCTCCTACGAGCAGTACTTC

D: TRBD1
size: .
J: TRBJ2-3
V: TRBV20-1
CDR3: CSAFLPTGLITDTQYF
DNA: TGCAGTGCTTTTCTCCCGACAGGGCTTATCACAGATACGCAGTATTTT

D: TRBD1
size: .
J: TRBJ1-2
V: TRBV5-4
CDR3: CASSLADRGSGYTF
DNA: TGTGCCAGCAGCTTGGCCGACAGGGGGAGTGGCTACACCTTC

D: TRBD2
size: .
J: TRBJ2-7
V: TRBV5-4
CDR3: CASSGLAGVHEQYF
DNA: TGTGCCAGCAGCGGACTAGCGGGAGTTCACGAGCAGTACTTC

D: TRBD2
size: .
J: TRBJ2-5
V: TRBV24-1
CDR3: CATSDQSGTRSWGAPETQYF
DNA: TGTGCCACCAGTGATCAAAGCGGGACCCGTAGTTGGGGAGCGCCGGAGACCCAGTACTTC

D: TRBD2
size: once
J: TRBJ2-1
V: TRBV7-9
CDR3: CASTESGDSYNEQFF
DNA: TGTGCCAGCACCGAAAGCGGGGATTCCTACAATGAGCAGTTCTTC

D: .
size: .
J: TRBJ2-3
V: TRBV28
CDR3: CASSPRTGPLTDTQYF
DNA: TGTGCCAGCAGTCCTCGTACAGGGCCTCTCACAGATACGCAGTATTTT